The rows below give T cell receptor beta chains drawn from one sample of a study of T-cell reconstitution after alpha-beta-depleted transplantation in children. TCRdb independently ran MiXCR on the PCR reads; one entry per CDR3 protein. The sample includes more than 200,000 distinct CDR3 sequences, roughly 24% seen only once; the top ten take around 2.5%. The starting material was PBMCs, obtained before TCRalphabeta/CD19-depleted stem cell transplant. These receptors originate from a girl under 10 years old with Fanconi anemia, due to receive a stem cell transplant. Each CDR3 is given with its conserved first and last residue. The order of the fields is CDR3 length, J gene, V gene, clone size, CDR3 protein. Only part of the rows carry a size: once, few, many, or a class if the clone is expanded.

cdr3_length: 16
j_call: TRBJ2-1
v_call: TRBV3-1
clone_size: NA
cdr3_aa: CASSHLDGRGYNEQFF

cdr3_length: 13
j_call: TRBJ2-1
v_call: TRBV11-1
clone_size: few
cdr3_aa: CASSLGEAGKQFF

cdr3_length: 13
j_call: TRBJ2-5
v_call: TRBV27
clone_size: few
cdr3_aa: CASSLATWETQYF

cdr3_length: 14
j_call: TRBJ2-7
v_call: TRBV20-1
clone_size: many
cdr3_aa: CSGGLAGRSYEQYF

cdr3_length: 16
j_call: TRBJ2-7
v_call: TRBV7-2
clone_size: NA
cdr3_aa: CASSLGPRQGSYEQYF

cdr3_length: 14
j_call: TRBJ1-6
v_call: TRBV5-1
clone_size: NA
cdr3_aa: CASSPGQGDSPLHF

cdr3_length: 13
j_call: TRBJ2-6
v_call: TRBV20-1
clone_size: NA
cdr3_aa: CSARTGEANVLTF

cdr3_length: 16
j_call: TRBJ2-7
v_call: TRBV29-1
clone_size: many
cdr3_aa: CSVAPRGWDRGYEQYF

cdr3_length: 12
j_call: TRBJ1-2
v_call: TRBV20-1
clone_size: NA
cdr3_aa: CSYRGIGYGYTF

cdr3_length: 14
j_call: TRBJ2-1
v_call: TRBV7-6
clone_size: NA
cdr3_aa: CASSLDSASPEQFF

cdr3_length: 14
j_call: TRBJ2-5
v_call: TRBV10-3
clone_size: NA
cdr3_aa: CAISRVADQETQYF

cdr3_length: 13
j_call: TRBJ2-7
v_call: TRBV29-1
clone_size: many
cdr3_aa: CSVELDPALRQYF

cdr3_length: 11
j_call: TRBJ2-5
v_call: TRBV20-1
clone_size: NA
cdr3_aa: CSAYDGETQYF

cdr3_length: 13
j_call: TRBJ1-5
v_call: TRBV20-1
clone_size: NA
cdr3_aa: CSGQGRVNQPQHF

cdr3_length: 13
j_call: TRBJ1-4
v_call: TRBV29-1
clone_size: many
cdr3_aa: CSVAREAAGRLFF